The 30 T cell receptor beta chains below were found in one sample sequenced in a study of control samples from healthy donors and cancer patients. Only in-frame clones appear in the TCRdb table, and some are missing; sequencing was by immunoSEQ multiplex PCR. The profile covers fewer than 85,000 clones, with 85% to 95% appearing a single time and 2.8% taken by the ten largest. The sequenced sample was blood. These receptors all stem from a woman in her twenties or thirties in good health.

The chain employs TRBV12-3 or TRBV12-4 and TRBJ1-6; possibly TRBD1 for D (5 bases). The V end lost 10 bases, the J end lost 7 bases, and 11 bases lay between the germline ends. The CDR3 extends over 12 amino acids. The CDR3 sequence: CATLRGNSPLHF. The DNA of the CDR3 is TGTGCCACCCTACGGGGGAATTCACCCCTCCACTTT.

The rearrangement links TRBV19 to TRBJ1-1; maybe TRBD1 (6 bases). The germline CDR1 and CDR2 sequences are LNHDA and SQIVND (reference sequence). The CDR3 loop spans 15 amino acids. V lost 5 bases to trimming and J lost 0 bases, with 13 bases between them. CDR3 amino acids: CASSGQIMVNTEAFF. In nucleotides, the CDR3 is TGTGCCAGTAGTGGACAGATAATGGTGAACACTGAAGCTTTCTTT.

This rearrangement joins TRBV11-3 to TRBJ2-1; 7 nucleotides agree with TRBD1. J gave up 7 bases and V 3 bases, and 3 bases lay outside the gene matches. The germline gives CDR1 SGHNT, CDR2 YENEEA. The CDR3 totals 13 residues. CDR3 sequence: CASSFYRGNEQFF. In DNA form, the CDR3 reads TGTGCCAGCAGCTTTTACAGGGGTAATGAGCAGTTCTTC.

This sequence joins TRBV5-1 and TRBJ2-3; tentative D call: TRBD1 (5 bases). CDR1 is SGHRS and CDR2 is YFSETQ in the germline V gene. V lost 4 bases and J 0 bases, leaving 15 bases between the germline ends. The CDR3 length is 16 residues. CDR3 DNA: TGCGCCAGCAGCCCGACCCGACAGTCTAGCACAGATACGCAGTATTTT. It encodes CASSPTRQSSTDTQYF.

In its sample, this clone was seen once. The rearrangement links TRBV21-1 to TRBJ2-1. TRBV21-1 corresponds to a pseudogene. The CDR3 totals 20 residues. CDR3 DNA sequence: TGTGCCAGCAGCAAAAGCCGGGGACGGGGCAGGGTTGAGTTCTACAATGAGCAGTTCTTC. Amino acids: CASSKSRGRGRVEFYNEQFF.

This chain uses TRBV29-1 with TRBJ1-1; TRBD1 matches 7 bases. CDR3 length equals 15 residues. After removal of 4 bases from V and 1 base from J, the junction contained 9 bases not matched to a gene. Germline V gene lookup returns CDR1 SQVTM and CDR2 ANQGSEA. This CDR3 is CSVVHRGVANTEAFF. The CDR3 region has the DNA TGCAGCGTTGTCCACAGGGGCGTAGCGAACACTGAAGCTTTCTTT.

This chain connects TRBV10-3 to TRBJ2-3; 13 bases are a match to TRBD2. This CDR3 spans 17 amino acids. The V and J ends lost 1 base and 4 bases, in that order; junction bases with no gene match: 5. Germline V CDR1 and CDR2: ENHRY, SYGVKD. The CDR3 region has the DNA TGTGCCATCAGTGAGTGGGGGACTAGCGGGGTTTCAGATACGCAGTATTTT. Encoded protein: CAISEWGTSGVSDTQYF.

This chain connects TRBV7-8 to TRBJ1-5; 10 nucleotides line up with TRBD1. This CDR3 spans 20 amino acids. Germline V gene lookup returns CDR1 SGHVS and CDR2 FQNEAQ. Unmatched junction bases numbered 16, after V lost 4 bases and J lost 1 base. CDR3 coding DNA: TGTGCCAGCAGCTCCCCTTCAGGACAGGGGGGTATTCGAAGCAATCAGCCCCAGCATTTT. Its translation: CASSSPSGQGGIRSNQPQHF.

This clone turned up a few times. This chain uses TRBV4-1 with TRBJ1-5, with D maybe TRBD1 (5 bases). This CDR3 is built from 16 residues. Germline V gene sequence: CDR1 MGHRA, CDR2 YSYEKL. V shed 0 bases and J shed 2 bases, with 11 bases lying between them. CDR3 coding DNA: TGCGCCAGCAGCCAAGATGGGGGGGTTGGCAATCAGCCCCAGCATTTT. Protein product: CASSQDGGVGNQPQHF.

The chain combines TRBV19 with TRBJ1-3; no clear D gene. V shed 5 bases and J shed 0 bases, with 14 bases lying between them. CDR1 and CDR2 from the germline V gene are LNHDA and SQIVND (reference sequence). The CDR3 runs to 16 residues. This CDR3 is CASSSPVLTSGNTIYF. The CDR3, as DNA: TGTGCCAGTAGTTCCCCGGTCCTTACCTCTGGAAACACCATATATTTT.

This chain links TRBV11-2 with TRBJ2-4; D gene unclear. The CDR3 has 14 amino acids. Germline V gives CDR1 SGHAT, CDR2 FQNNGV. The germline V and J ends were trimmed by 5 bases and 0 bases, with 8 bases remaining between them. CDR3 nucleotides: TGTGCCAGCAGCCCCCAACTAGCCAAAAACATTCAGTACTTC. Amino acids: CASSPQLAKNIQYF.

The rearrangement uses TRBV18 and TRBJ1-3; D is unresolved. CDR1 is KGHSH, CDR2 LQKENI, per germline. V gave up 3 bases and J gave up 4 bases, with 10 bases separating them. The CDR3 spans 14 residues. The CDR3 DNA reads TGTGCCAGCTCACCTGCACCCACCGGAAACACCATATATTTT. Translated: CASSPAPTGNTIYF.

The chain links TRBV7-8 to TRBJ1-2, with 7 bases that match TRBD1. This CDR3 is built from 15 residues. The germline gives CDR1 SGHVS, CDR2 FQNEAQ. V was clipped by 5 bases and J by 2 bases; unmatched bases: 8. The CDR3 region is CASSEDRRGNYGYTF. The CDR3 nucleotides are TGTGCCAGCAGCGAGGACAGGAGGGGAAACTATGGCTACACCTTC.

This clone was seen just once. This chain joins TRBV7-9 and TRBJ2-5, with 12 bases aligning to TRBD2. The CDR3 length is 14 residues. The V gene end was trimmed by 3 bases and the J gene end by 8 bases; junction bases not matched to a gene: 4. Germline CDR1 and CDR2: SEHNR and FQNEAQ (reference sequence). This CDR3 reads CASSFASGGATQYF. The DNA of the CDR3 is TGTGCCAGCAGCTTTGCTAGCGGGGGGGCAACCCAGTACTTC. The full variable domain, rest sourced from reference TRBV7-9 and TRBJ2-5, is DTGVSQNPRHKITKRGQNVTFRCDPISEHNRLYWYRQTLGQGPEFLTYFQNEAQLEKSRLLSDRFSAERPKGSFSTLEIQRTEQGDSAMYLCASSFASGGATQYFGPGTRLLVL.

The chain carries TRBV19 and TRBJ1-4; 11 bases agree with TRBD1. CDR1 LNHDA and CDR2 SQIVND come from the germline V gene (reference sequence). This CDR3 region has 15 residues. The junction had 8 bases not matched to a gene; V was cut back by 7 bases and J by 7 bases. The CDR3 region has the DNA TGTGCCAGTAACGCCCCCGGGACAGGGGGTGAAAAACTGTTTTTT. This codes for CASNAPGTGGEKLFF.

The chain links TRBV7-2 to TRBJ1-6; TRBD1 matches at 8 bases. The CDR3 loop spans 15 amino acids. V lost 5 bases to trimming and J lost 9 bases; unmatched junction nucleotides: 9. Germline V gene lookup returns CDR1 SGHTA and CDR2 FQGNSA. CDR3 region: CASSHGQGRVSPLHF. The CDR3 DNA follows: TGTGCCAGCAGCCACGGACAGGGTCGGGTTTCACCCCTCCACTTT.

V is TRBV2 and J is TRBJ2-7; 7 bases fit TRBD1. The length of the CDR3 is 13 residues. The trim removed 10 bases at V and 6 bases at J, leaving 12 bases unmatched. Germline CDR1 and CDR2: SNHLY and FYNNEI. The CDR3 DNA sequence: TGTGCCACAAAGACAGGGACGGAACCCGAGCAGTACGTC. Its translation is CATKTGTEPEQYV.

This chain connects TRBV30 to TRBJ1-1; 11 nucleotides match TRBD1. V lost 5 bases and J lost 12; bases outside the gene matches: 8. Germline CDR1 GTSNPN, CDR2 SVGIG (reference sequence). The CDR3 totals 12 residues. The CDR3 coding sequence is TGTGCCTGGGAAGTGGGACAGGGGGAAACTTTCTTT. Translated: CAWEVGQGETFF.

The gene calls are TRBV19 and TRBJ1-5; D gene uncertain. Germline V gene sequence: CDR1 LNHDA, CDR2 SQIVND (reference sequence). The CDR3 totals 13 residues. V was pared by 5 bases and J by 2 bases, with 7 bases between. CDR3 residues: CASSVVRNQPQHF. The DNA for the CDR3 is TGTGCCAGTAGTGTTGTCCGCAATCAGCCCCAGCATTTT.

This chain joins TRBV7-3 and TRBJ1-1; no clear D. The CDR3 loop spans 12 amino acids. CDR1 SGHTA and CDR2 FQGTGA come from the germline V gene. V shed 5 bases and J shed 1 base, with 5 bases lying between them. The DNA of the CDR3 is TGTGCCAGCAGCAAAACGAACACTGAAGCTTTCTTT. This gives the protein CASSKTNTEAFF. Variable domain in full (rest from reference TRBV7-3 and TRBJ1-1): GAGVSQTPSNKVTEKGKYVELRCDPISGHTALYWYRQSLGQGPEFLIYFQGTGAADDSGLPNDRFFAVRPEGSVSTLKIQRTERGDSAVYLCASSKTNTEAFFGQGTRLTVV.

The CDR3 sequence is CASSPLNPGLAGEDTQYF. CDR3 in DNA: TGTGCCAGCAGCCCACTAAACCCGGGACTAGCGGGGGAAGATACGCAGTATTTT. The J gene is TRBJ2-3, the V gene TRBV3-1 (or the pseudogene TRBV3-2); 14 nucleotides align to TRBD2. Germline CDR1 LGHDT, CDR2 YNNKEL (reference sequence). This CDR3 contains 18 residues. V lost 4 bases to trimming and J lost 5 bases; unmatched junction nucleotides: 11.

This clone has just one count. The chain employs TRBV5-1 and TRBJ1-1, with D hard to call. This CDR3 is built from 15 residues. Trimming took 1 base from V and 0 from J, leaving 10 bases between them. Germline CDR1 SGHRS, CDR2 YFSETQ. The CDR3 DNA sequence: TGCGCCAGCAGCTTGTCCGCCGGAGTGAACACTGAAGCTTTCTTT. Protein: CASSLSAGVNTEAFF.

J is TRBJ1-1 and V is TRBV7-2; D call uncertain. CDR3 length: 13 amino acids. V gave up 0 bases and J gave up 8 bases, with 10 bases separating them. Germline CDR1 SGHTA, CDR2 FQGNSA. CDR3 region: CASSLASSAEAFF. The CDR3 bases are TGTGCCAGCAGCTTAGCGAGCTCGGCGGAAGCTTTCTTT.

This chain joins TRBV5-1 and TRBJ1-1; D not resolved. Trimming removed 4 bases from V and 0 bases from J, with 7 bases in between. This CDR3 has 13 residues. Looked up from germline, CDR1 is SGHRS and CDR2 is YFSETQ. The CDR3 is CASSPVVNTEAFF. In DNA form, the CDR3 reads TGCGCCAGCAGCCCCGTCGTGAACACTGAAGCTTTCTTT.

CDR3 DNA sequence: TGTGCCAGCAGCTCGCACCCTGGGACAGTCTCTCGTGAAGCTTTCTTT. Its translation: CASSSHPGTVSREAFF. The V gene is TRBV7-2, the J gene TRBJ1-1; 7 bases are a match to TRBD1. The CDR3 spans 16 residues. V shed 4 bases, J shed 7 bases, and the junction held 15 bases outside the gene matches. Germline lookup yields CDR1 SGHTA and CDR2 FQGNSA. Drawing the rest from reference TRBV7-2 and TRBJ1-1, the complete variable domain is GAGVSQSPSNKVTEKGKDVELRCDPISGHTALYWYRQSLGQGLEFLIYFQGNSAPDKSGLPSDRFSAERTGGSVSTLTIQRTQQEDSAVYLCASSSHPGTVSREAFFGQGTRLTVV.

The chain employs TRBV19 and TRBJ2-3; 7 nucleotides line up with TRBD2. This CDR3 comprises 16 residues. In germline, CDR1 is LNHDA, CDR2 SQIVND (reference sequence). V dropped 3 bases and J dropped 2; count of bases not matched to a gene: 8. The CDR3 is CASSISGGLNTDTQYF. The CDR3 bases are TGTGCCAGTAGTATTTCGGGGGGATTGAACACAGATACGCAGTATTTT.

Here the CDR3 reads CAWGGGQGNSPLHF. The CDR3 coding sequence is TGTGCCTGGGGAGGGGGACAGGGGAATTCACCCCTCCACTTT. The genes are TRBV30 and TRBJ1-6; 10 bases fit TRBD1. Germline-derived CDR1 and CDR2 are GTSNPN and SVGIG (reference sequence). The CDR3 is 14 amino acids. Trimming removed 5 bases from V and 7 bases from J; junction bases left unmatched: 5.

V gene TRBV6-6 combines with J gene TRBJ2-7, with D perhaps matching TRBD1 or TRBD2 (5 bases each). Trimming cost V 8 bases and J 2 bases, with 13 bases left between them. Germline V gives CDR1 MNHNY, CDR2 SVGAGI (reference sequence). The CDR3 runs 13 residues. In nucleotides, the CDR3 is TGTGCCAGCGGCTGGGACGGGACCTACGAGCAGTACTTC. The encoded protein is CASGWDGTYEQYF.

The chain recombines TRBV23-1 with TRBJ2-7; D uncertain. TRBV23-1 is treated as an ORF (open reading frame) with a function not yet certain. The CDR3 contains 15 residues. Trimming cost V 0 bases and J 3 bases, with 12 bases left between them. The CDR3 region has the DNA TGCGCCAGCAGTCAATCTTGCACACACCTCTACGAGCAGTACGTC. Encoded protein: CASSQSCTHLYEQYV.

The CDR3 loop is CASSFSSTGSYEQYV. CDR3 DNA sequence: TGTGCCAGCAGTTTCTCTTCGACAGGTTCCTACGAGCAGTACGTC. The gene calls are TRBV6-2 or TRBV6-3 and TRBJ2-7, with TRBD1 as a possible D gene (6 bases). CDR1 and CDR2 (germline): MNHEY, SVGEGT. V lost 4 bases and J 1 base, leaving 14 bases between the germline ends. The CDR3 loop spans 15 amino acids.